This T cell receptor beta chain stems from a study of human T cells and chemical hapten exposure. Study in general: Each patch test put 0.01% DPC on the upper back, and results were read at 6 days. Whole-study results and caveats: Compared to controls, expanded TCRs made significantly more large clusters of similar CDR3s.

Germline CDR1 reads SGHNT; CDR2 reads YYREEE (reference sequence). V gave up 6 bases and J gave up 8 bases, with 17 bases separating them. The CDR3 length is 14 residues. Individual cDNA molecules in this library carried unique molecular identifiers. TCRdb used MiXCR to reprocess the reads, holding one entry per CDR3 protein. Among under 4,000 distinct CDR3 sequences listed, 40% to 50% were seen once. The sample holds a few counts of this clonotype. The antigen is undetermined. Treatment noted: therapeutic diphenylcyclopropenone sensitization with weekly scalp DPC. The sequence was obtained from an adult with alopecia areata. Some clones in this sample may be carry-over from other donors' samples. This table probably holds off-target reads from a library built for another chain. The sample here was whole blood, taken before DPC sensitization or 2, 6, or about 24 weeks after (not recorded which). The chain recombines TRBV5-4 with TRBJ1-4, with D possibly matching TRBD1 (5 bases). The CDR3 nucleotides are TGTGCCAGCAAATCGGGGCTCGGGAACGAAAAACTGTTTTTT. Encoded protein: CASKSGLGNEKLFF.